This T cell receptor beta chain is from a study of T cell clonotyping in hematopoietic cell transplantation. TCRdb's copy holds only in-frame clones and misses some; the assay was immunoSEQ multiplex PCR. Of 7,000 to 8,500 clones in the sample, 70% to 90% were seen once. This clone was seen only a few times. From germline, CDR1 is SGDLS and CDR2 YYNGEE. V was trimmed by 4 bases and J by 3 bases, leaving 11 bases between them. The CDR3 loop spans 14 amino acids. This sequence originates from a male patient younger than 30 who had an allogeneic stem cell transplant from a related donor, so the T cells may come from the graft donor. Some clones in this sample may be carry-over from other donors' samples. This chain joins TRBV9 and TRBJ2-1, with D hard to call. This sample comprised PBMCs, obtained 100 days after allogeneic stem cell transplant. The CDR3 here is CASSLGYFYNEQFF. The CDR3 DNA reads TGTGCCAGCAGCCTGGGCTACTTCTACAATGAGCAGTTCTTC.